This TCR beta chain was sequenced in a study of monozygotic twins with inflammatory bowel disease. Nested amplification of TCRalpha and TCRbeta cDNA involved two PCRs of approximately 16 and 10 cycles. TCRdb processed the 5' RACE reads again and assigns one entry to each CDR3 protein, with no DNA. Its table lists around 40,000 distinct CDR3 sequences. The TCR originated in a human donor with ulcerative colitis or Crohn's disease, or a healthy co-twin of an affected twin (not recorded which). Sequenced input: blood.

The CDR3 reads CASSLRAGGRQETQYF. The chain recombines TRBV7-2 with TRBJ2-5; absent DNA, TCRdb's TRBD2 call cannot be checked. The CDR3 runs 16 residues. The V gene's germline CDR1 is SGHTA and CDR2 FQGNSA.